The TCR beta chain described here comes from a study of T cell responses to AZD1222 COVID-19 vaccine. Study-level points and caveats: The sample set comprised mostly white British donors with more females, and clonal diversity was possibly underestimated. Researchers took repertoire samples only after the peak T cell response had come. The CD4 TCRs associated with vaccination extended across spike and predominated at 160-218 and 743-854. Elevations in Spike-specific TCR breadth and depth followed administration of two AZD1222 doses.

Trimming removed 5 bases from V and 2 bases from J, with 9 bases in between. The germline gives CDR1 SGHVS, CDR2 FNYEAQ. This CDR3 has 13 residues. The table lists this clone with a count of one. Antigen specificity is unknown. TCRdb's table, derived via immunoSEQ multiplex PCR, lists solely in-frame clones and lacks some. Among fewer than 200,000 clones listed, approximately 92% were seen once. This chain links TRBV7-6 with TRBJ1-1; D possibly corresponds to TRBD1 (5 bases). The TCR originated in an adult in good health. Sample: peripheral blood, taken on day 0 of AZD1222 vaccination. CDR3 sequence (DNA): TGTGCCAGCAGCCCCGACAGCAACACTGAAGCTTTCTTT. Translated, it gives CASSPDSNTEAFF.